The source of this TCR beta chain is a study of T-cell memory formation after mild COVID-19 (dated by TCRdb to 2020 to 2023). Regarding the study in general: Most TCR sequence clusters were specific to one of the two donors. In a couple of donors, T-cell clones that expanded and contracted after mild COVID-19 were tracked by sequencing TCRalpha and TCRbeta repertoires over time. Two young, previously healthy adult volunteers, one female and one male, were included in the cohort.

Instrument used: Illumina NovaSeq 6000. TCRalpha and TCRbeta cDNA libraries were built by 5'RACE with constant-segment primers, adding sample barcodes and unique molecular identifiers. Trizol reagent was used to extract RNA from every sample. Libraries were amplified in two PCR steps, with a second sample barcode and Illumina TruSeq adapters added in the second step. Libraries were sequenced on an Illumina NovaSeq with 2 x 150 bp paired-end reads. From the authors' description of their analysis: With migec v1.2.7, reads were demultiplexed and then collapsed into UMI-guided consensus sequences. Using mixcr v2.1.11, UMI consensuses were aligned to TRA and TRB V and J templates and then assembled into clonotypes. A clonotype was counted as expanded or contracted only if both edgeR and NoisET called the change significant, with noise models trained on biological replicates. edgeR calls used a false discovery rate-adjusted p below 0.01 and a log2 fold-change threshold of 1. PCA with hierarchical clustering of max-normalized trajectories of the 1000 most abundant clonotypes was used as exploratory dynamics analysis. The CD4 or CD8 phenotype of responding clones was assigned using the separately sequenced CD4+ and CD8+ repertoires. TCRdb reworked the public reads: Q25 trimming with fastp, MiXCR clone assembly, productive beta chains retained. A single entry per CDR3 protein holds the most common genes and DNA from its merged rows. The V and J calls were not made by the authors but by TCRdb's processing. Here the sample has about 130,000 distinct CDR3 sequences; about a sixth occur a single time. The ten largest clones add up to 4.5% to 5.5% of the sample.

General conclusions and limits of the study: The second-wave clones that peaked on day 37 were not confirmed to be SARS-CoV-2 specific. Some responding clones were found in pre-infection memory, which suggests that pre-existing cross-reactive memory T cells took part in the SARS-CoV-2 response. Contracting CD4+ clones turned up mainly in the CM and EM memory subsets, whereas EMRA was where CD8+ clones were enriched. From day 15 to 85, contracting clones showed balanced CD4/CD8 phenotypes, whereas a second wave of clones that expanded from day 15 to 37 leaned towards CD4+. The study covered only a couple of mild cases, and larger cohorts including severe cases with pre-infection samples were considered necessary.

PBMCs were isolated by Ficoll-Paque density gradient centrifugation. This clonotype was found a few times. Its antigen remains undetermined. The input lacks base qualities; no much larger clone sits a single base away. The receptor's source is a young man who had mild COVID-19 (a few samples of this study predate the infection). The sample titles of this study are shuffled in the database, so cell type and time point are left out; the donor was told from shared clones. Material for sequencing was PBMCs or a T cell subset sorted from them (not recorded which).

CDR3 sequence: CASRSLGGPQETQYF. In nucleotides, the sequence is TGCGCCAGTAGGAGCCTTGGGGGGCCCCAAGAGACCCAGTACTTC. The rearranged chain carries TRBV5-1 and TRBJ2-5; the D gene cannot be resolved beyond TRBD1 or TRBD2, each matching 6 bases. CDR1 SGHRS and CDR2 YFSETQ were looked up in the germline V gene. Relative to germline, V is 8 bases shorter and J is 1 base shorter, with 18 bases between their ends. The CDR3 goes from the cysteine to the phenylalanine over 15 residues. Only the CDR3 portion is preserved as DNA: 45 bases, with reading frame beginning at the first base.